The subject of this entry is one T cell receptor (beta chain). What it binds is unknown. This may be a read error, as it is one base from a much larger clone. Germline V gene data show CDR1 as DFQATT and CDR2 as SNEGSKA (reference sequence). The CDR3 is 19 residues long. The data were obtained in a study of molecular identifiers for immune sequencing clone quantification. Study results and caveats: The share of molecules held by clones above 20 RNA copies was over 98% in effector cells and under 1% in naive cells.

TCRdb called the PCR reads again in MiXCR, with one record for every CDR3 protein. The sample yields approximately 500,000 distinct CDR3 sequences, about a fifth seen once. The rearrangement uses TRBV20-1 and TRBJ2-7, with TRBD2 matching over 16 bases. This TCR was sampled from a human donor in good health. Some libraries in this study had Jurkat cell RNA spiked in. Sequenced input: naive CD8+ T cells from blood, with Jurkat cell RNA spiked in. Subset noted: FACS-sorted CD8+CD4-CCR7+CD45RA+ naive T cells. The CDR3 spells CSAGDLTGTSGRASYEQYF. The CDR3 nucleotides read TGCAGTGCTGGAGACCTAACCGGGACTAGCGGGAGGGCCTCATACGAGCAGTACTTC.